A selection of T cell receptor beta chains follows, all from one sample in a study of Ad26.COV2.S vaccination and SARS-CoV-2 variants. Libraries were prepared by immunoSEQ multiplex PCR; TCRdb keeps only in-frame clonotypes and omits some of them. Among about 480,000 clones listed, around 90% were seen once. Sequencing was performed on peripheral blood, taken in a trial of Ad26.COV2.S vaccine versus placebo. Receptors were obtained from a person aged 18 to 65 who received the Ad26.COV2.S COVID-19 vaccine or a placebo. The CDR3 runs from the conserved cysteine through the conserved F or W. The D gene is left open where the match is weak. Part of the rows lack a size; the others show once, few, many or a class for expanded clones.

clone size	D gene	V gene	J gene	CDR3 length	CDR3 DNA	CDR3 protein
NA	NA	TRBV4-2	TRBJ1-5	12	TGTGCCAGCAGCCAACAAAATGGGGCCCAGCATTTT	CASSQQNGAQHF
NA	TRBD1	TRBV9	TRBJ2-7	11	TGTGCCAGCCCAGGGGGTTTCGGGCAGTACTTC	CASPGGFGQYF
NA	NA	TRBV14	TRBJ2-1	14	TGTGCCAGCAGCCAATTACTCAGATACAATGAGCAGTTCTTC	CASSQLLRYNEQFF
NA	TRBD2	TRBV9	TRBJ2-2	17	TGTGCCAGCAGCGTACAGGCGGGAGGGCCTGGCGGCGGGGAGCTGTTTTTT	CASSVQAGGPGGGELFF
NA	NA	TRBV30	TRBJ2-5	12	TGTGCCTGGAGTGTAGGACGCGAGACCCAGTACTTC	CAWSVGRETQYF
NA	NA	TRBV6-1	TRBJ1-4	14	TGTGCCAGCAGTGATTTCCTCAGGACGGAAAAACTGTTTTTT	CASSDFLRTEKLFF
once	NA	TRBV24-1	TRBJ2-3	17	TGTGCCACCAGTGATTCCCCACGGGGGACATACACAGATACGCAGTATTTT	CATSDSPRGTYTDTQYF
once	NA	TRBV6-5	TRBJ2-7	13	TGTGCCAGCACACACGGGTACCGCTACGAGCAGTACTTC	CASTHGYRYEQYF
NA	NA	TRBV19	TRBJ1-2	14	TGTGCCAGTAGTCCTCCGGGGAGGGTAGATGGCTACACCTTC	CASSPPGRVDGYTF
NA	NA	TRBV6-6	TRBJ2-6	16	TGTGCCAGCAGCCCATGGGTAGGGGCTGGGGCCAACGTCCTGACTTTC	CASSPWVGAGANVLTF
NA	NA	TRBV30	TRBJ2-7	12	TGTGCCTGGAGTCTGGCTAGCTACGAGCAGTACTTC	CAWSLASYEQYF
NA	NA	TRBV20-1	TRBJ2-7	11	TGCAGTGCTACCCCTTCCTACGAGCAGTACTTC	CSATPSYEQYF
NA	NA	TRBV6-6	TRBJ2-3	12	TGTGCCAGCATGTTGGGAACAGATACGCAGTATTTT	CASMLGTDTQYF
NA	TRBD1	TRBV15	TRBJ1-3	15	TGTGCCACCAGCGGAGGAGACAGGGTTGGAAACACCATATATTTT	CATSGGDRVGNTIYF
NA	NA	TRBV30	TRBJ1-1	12	TGTGCCTGGAGTGGGGTGAACACTGAAGCTTTCTTT	CAWSGVNTEAFF
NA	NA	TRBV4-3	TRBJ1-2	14	TGCGCCAGCAGCCAAGTTGGGTCCGCATTTGGCTACACCTTC	CASSQVGSAFGYTF
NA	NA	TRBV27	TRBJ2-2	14	TGTGCCAGCAGCAATTTCGGGAACACCGGGGAGCTGTTTTTT	CASSNFGNTGELFF
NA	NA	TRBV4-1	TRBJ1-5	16	TGCGCCAGCAGCCCAGCAGCTTCGGCTAGCAATCAGCCCCAGCATTTT	CASSPAASASNQPQHF
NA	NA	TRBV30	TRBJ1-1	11	TGTGCCTGGAGTCCACTATCCGAAGCTTTCTTT	CAWSPLSEAFF
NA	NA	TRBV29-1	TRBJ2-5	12	TGCAGCGTTGGGCAGCTCCAAGAGACCCAGTACTTC	CSVGQLQETQYF
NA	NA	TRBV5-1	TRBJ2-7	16	TGCGCCAGTAGTCAGGGTTCTTTGGGAGGCGGCTACGAGCAGTACTTC	CASSQGSLGGGYEQYF
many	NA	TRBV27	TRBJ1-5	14	TGTGCCAGCAGTAGAGGATCTAGCAATCAGCCCCAGCATTTT	CASSRGSSNQPQHF
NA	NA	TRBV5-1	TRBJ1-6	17	TGCGCCAGCAGCCTGCTGGTTCCGGGCTCCTATAATTCACCCCTCCACTTT	CASSLLVPGSYNSPLHF
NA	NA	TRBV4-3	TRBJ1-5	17	TGCGCCAGCAGCCAAGCCCACGATCCCTATAGCAATCAGCCCCAGCATTTT	CASSQAHDPYSNQPQHF
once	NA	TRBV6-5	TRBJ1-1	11	TGTGCCAGCAGTTACTCCCAAAAAGCTTTCTTT	CASSYSQKAFF
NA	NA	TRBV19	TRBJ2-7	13	TGTGCCAGTAGTATAGGCACCCTCTACGAGCAGTACTTC	CASSIGTLYEQYF
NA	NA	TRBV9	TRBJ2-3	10	TGTGCCAGTTCGGGAGATACGCAGTATTTT	CASSGDTQYF
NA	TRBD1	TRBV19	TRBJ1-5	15	TGTGCCAGTAGTATTAATCAGGGGGGGGGTCAGCCCCAGCATTTT	CASSINQGGGQPQHF
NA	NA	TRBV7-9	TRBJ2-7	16	TGTGCCAGCAGCTCACAGGGTGGGGGAAGCTCCTACGAGCAGTACTTC	CASSSQGGGSSYEQYF
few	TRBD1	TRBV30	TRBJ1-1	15	TGTGCCTGGAGTAGATGGACAGGAAGGGAGACTGAAGCTTTCTTT	CAWSRWTGRETEAFF
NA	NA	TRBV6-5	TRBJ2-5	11	TGTGCCAGCAGTCAATTGGAGACCCAGTACTTC	CASSQLETQYF
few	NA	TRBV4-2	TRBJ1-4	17	TGTGCCAGCAGCCAAGAGTGGGGTCGGGGGGGTGGCGAAAAACTGTTTTTT	CASSQEWGRGGGEKLFF
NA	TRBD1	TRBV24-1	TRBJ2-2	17	TGTGCCACCAGTGATTTCAGGGGGCCCGCGAACACCGGGGAGCTGTTTTTT	CATSDFRGPANTGELFF
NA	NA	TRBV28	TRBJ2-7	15	TGTGCCAGCAGACCTCCGGCAGGTGCCCTCTACGAGCAGTACTTC	CASRPPAGALYEQYF
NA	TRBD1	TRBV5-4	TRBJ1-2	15	TGTGCCAGCACCCGAACAGGGGCCCAGCGGCATGGCTACACCTTC	CASTRTGAQRHGYTF
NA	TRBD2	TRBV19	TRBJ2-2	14	TGTGCCAGTAGTATTAGCGGGAGCACCGGGGAGCTGTTTTTT	CASSISGSTGELFF
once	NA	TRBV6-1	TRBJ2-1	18	TGTGCCAGCAGTGGCCCCCGAAAGACGGGAAGCTCCTACAATGAGCAGTTCTTC	CASSGPRKTGSSYNEQFF
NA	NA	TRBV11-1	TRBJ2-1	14	TGTGCCAGCAGCTTGGGGTGGGCCTACAATGAGCAGTTCTTC	CASSLGWAYNEQFF
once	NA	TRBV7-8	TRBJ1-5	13	TGTGCCAGCAGCCGATATAGCAATCAGCCCCAGCATTTT	CASSRYSNQPQHF
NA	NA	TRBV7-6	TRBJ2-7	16	TGTGCCAGCAGCTCCCGAAGCTACAGGTCCTCCTACGAGCAGTACTTC	CASSSRSYRSSYEQYF
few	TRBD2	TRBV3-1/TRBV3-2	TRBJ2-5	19	TGTGCCAGCAGCTCGAGGCTCTTACTAGCGGGAGGGCCGGTAGAGACCCAGTACTTC	CASSSRLLLAGGPVETQYF
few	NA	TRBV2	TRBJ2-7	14	TGTGCCAGCAGGCCCGGGACCCAGGTCGGGGAGCAGTACTTC	CASRPGTQVGEQYF
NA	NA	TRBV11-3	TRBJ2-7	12	TGTGCCAGCAGCTTAGATGGATACGAGCAGTACTTC	CASSLDGYEQYF
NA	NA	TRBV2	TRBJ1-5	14	TGTGCCAGCAGTGGAACCGAGAACCGGCAGCCCCAGCATTTT	CASSGTENRQPQHF
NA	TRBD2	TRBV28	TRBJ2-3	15	TGTGCCAGCAGTTTAAGCACTAGCGGGAGAGATACGCAGTATTTT	CASSLSTSGRDTQYF
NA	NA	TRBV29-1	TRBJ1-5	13	TGCAGCGTGAGGGGGTTGAACAATCAGCCCCAGCATTTT	CSVRGLNNQPQHF
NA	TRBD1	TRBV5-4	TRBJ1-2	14	TGTGCCAGCAGCATCCGGACAGGGGGCTATGGCTACACCTTC	CASSIRTGGYGYTF
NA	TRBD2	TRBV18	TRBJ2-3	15	TGTGCCAGCTCACCGGGACTAGCGGGAGCAGATACGCAGTATTTT	CASSPGLAGADTQYF
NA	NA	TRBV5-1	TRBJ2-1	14	TGCGCCAGCAGCCCCCCCCCTTCCTACAATGAGCAGTTCTTC	CASSPPPSYNEQFF